This paragraph reports one T cell receptor (beta chain). The antigen is not known. These data belong to a study of CXCR3-negative and CXCR3-positive naive CD8 T cells. Regarding the study as a whole: For memory CD8+ cells diversity was much lower, but both naive subsets had comparably high diversity. For CXCR3-positive naive cells, TRB CDR3s were more hydrophobic than those of CXCR3-negative naive cells.

Every CD8+ T cell subset underwent triplicate sorting at around 270,000 cells apiece. CD45RO-CCR7+CD27+CD95- cells counted as naive CD8+ T cells. Each TRB cDNA library was prepared by 5' RACE (with UMI labels). TCRdb derives one entry per CDR3 protein from the 5' RACE reads, leaving out DNA. The sample table includes some 39,000 distinct CDR3 sequences. Germline V gene sequence: CDR1 SGHVS, CDR2 FQNEAQ. This CDR3 has 16 residues. The source is a human donor in good health. Some clones in this sample may be carry-over from other donors' samples. The rearrangement links TRBV7-8 to TRBJ2-3; TCRdb returns TRBD2, unconfirmable since there is no DNA. The material sequenced was naive CXCR3- CD8+ T cells from blood. Noted subset: CD45RO-CCR7+CD27+CD95- naive CD8+ T cells lacking CXCR3 (TNR3-). CDR3: CASSLLAGGLTDTQYF.